The 12 T cell receptor beta chains below all came from one sample that was sequenced in a study of Graves' ophthalmopathy and Graves' hyperthyroidism. Amplified TCR beta CDR3 regions were obtained using RNA transcripts as template. HTBI-primed RT-PCR formed the first round, and a multiplex PCR formed the second. TCRdb ran MiXCR on the multiplex PCR reads and lists one entry per CDR3 protein. The sample yields about 370,000 distinct CDR3 sequences, about 17% seen once. Sequencing was performed on peripheral blood. The receptors come from an adult woman with stable Graves' hyperthyroidism.

V and J are TRBV4-2 and TRBJ2-2; D not resolved. V was shortened by 2 bases and J by 2 bases, with 9 bases between the two germline ends. The germline V gene encodes CDR1 LGHNA and CDR2 YNFKEQ. This CDR3 spans 15 amino acids. The CDR3 spells CASSQMIDNTGELFF. CDR3 nucleotide sequence: TGTGCCAGCAGCCAAATGATTGATAACACCGGGGAGCTGTTTTTT.

This clonotype was seen a handful of times. This chain joins TRBV30 and TRBJ2-7; 10 positions match TRBD1. CDR1 is GTSNPN, CDR2 SVGIG, per germline (reference sequence). V shed 1 base and J 2 bases; nucleotides not matched to a gene: 11. The CDR3 runs to 17 residues. The CDR3: CAWSGEYRDRGTYEQYF. The CDR3 coding sequence is TGTGCCTGGAGTGGCGAATACCGGGACAGGGGTACCTACGAGCAGTACTTC.

With respect to this clonotype: The junction does not match germline at one end; this may be a read error. The V and J genes are TRBV6-2 or TRBV6-3 and TRBJ1-1; D perhaps matches TRBD1 (6 bases). This CDR3 comprises 13 residues. Germline CDR1 MNHEY, CDR2 SVGEGT. This CDR3 is CATSGGAATEAFF. In DNA form, the CDR3 reads TGTGCCACCAGTGGGGGGGCGGCCACTGAAGCTTTCTTT.

This clonotype was seen ten or more times. The V gene is TRBV20-1, the J gene TRBJ2-7, with D unclear. V was pared by 1 base and J by 4 bases, with 11 bases between. Germline V CDR1 and CDR2: DFQATT, SNEGSKA (reference sequence). The CDR3 is 13 amino acids. CDR3 DNA sequence: TGCAGTGCTAGAGCCGTTCGCGGTTACGAGCAGTACTTC. Its translation is CSARAVRGYEQYF.

This clonotype was counted at least ten times. The chain joins TRBV6-1 to TRBJ2-2, with D perhaps TRBD1 (6 bases). V was pared by 4 bases and J by 0 bases, with 9 bases between. The CDR3 is 15 residues long. The germline gives CDR1 MNHNS, CDR2 SASEGT. CDR3: CASSVDSSNTGELFF. The CDR3 DNA reads TGTGCCAGCAGTGTGGACAGCTCGAACACCGGGGAGCTGTTTTTT.

This clonotype was seen repeatedly, ten times or more. The V and J genes are TRBV25-1 and TRBJ2-5; D may be TRBD1 (6 bases). Trimming left V 5 bases short and J 0 bases short, with 16 bases between. The germline V gene has CDR1 MGHDK and CDR2 SYGVNS. The CDR3 loop spans 16 amino acids. The CDR3 loop reads CASSLGGGSYQETQYF. The CDR3 DNA sequence: TGTGCCAGCAGTTTGGGTGGGGGCAGCTACCAAGAGACCCAGTACTTC. Drawing the rest from reference TRBV25-1 and TRBJ2-5, the complete variable domain is EADIYQTPRYLVIGTGKKITLECSQTMGHDKMYWYQQDPGMELHLIHYSYGVNSTEKGDLSSESTVSRIRTEHFPLTLESARPSHTSQYLCASSLGGGSYQETQYFGPGTRLLVL.

This clonotype came up many times. The gene calls are TRBV20-1 and TRBJ2-7, with 8 positions matching TRBD2. This CDR3 comprises 15 residues. Trimming took 3 bases from V and 6 from J; bases not matched to a gene: 13. Germline V CDR1 and CDR2: DFQATT, SNEGSKA (reference sequence). The CDR3 coding sequence is TGCAGTGCTAGGGGGGTCGGGAGGGCCCCCGGCGAGCAGTACTTC. Translated: CSARGVGRAPGEQYF.

At least ten counts were recorded for this clonotype. This rearrangement joins TRBV20-1 to TRBJ2-2; 8 bases map to TRBD2. The junction had 4 bases not matched to a gene; V was cut back by 6 bases and J by 4 bases. The CDR3 totals 13 residues. Germline CDR1 and CDR2: DFQATT and SNEGSKA (reference sequence). The CDR3 spells CSAREGSTGELFF. As DNA, the CDR3 is TGCAGTGCCCGGGAGGGAAGCACCGGGGAGCTGTTTTTT.

This clonotype was observed at least ten times. The chain joins TRBV5-1 to TRBJ1-1; D is ambiguous. This CDR3 is 16 amino acids long. The V and J ends lost 7 bases and 1 base respectively, with 20 bases between them. From germline, CDR1 is SGHRS and CDR2 YFSETQ. CDR3 bases: TGCGCCAGCGCCACTACGTTCGACGCGTGGAACACTGAAGCTTTCTTT. Its translation: CASATTFDAWNTEAFF. The full variable domain, its missing parts supplied by reference TRBV5-1 and TRBJ1-1, is KAGVTQTPRYLIKTRGQQVTLSCSPISGHRSVSWYQQTPGQGLQFLFEYFSETQRNKGNFPGRFSGRQFSNSRSEMNVSTLELGDSALYLCASATTFDAWNTEAFFGQGTRLTVV.

This clonotype was recorded many times. The chain has TRBV30 and TRBJ2-7; possibly TRBD1 for D (5 bases). The CDR3 contains 15 residues. The V end lost 3 bases, the J end lost 4 bases, and 19 bases lay between the germline ends. Per the germline V gene, CDR1 is GTSNPN and CDR2 is SVGIG (reference sequence). CDR3 nucleotide sequence: TGTGCCTGGAGGGACACCGGACAAGCCTTATACGAGCAGTACTTC. Protein product: CAWRDTGQALYEQYF.

This clonotype showed up many times. The junction and the germline gene differ at one end; a read error may be behind it. The V and J genes are TRBV7-6 and TRBJ2-7, with 7 bases identical to TRBD1. The CDR3 has 15 residues. CDR1 is SGHVS and CDR2 is FNYEAQ in the germline V gene. The CDR3 coding sequence is TGTGCCAGCAGCCCGGGCGCCGGGACAGACTACGAGCGGTACTTC. Translating it yields CASSPGAGTDYERYF.

This clonotype came up many times. V usage is TRBV27 and J usage is TRBJ2-7; possible D gene TRBD2, 5 bases. The V end was cut by 5 bases, the J end by 3 bases, with 14 bases between. The CDR3 length is 14 residues. Germline values: CDR1 MNHEY, CDR2 SMNVEV (reference sequence). The CDR3 protein is CASSRNPGSYEQYF. DNA of the CDR3: TGTGCCAGCAGTAGAAACCCTGGGAGCTACGAGCAGTACTTC.